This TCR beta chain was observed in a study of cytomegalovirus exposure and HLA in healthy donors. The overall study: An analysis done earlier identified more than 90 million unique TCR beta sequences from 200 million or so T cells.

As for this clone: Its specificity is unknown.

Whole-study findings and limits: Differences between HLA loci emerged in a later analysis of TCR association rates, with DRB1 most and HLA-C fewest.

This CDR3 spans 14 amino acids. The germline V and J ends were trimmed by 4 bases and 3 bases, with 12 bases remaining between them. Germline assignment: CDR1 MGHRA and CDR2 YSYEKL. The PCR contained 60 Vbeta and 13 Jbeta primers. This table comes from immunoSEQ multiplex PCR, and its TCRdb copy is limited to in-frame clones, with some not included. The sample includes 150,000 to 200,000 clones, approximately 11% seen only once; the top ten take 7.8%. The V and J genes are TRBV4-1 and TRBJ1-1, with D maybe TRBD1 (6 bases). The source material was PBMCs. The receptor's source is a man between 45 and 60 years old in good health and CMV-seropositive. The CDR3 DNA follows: TGCGCCAGCAGCCGAACAGGGTCGGACACTGAAGCTTTCTTT. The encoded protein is CASSRTGSDTEAFF.